Given below is one T cell receptor (beta chain) in context. Its antigen is undetermined. This entry is derived from a study of T cells expressing NK-cell markers. Study details: The study sequenced eight donors, seven HCMV-seropositive and one seronegative.

Study-wide results and caveats: NKG2C+ dominant clonotype frequencies in 6 or 7 donors were roughly 1.0-7.0% of CD8+ T cells. A few donors' CD3+CD56-NKG2C+ cells were dominated by the same clonotypes.

TCRdb reprocessed the 5' RACE reads and keeps a single row for each CDR3 protein, giving no DNA. The specimen's table records hundreds of thousands of distinct CDR3 sequences. This CDR3 is built from 13 residues. Germline V gene data show CDR1 as SQVTM and CDR2 as ANQGSEA. This receptor was taken from a woman between 18 and 70 years old in good health. The material sequenced was blood T cells: a sorted CD56 or NKG2C T cell subset, CD4+ or CD8+ T cells, or bulk PBMC T cells (not recorded which). The chain is built from TRBV29-1 and TRBJ2-7. CDR3 loop: CSVESSSSGEQYF.